Given below is one T cell receptor beta chain in context. Germline V lookup: CDR1 MDHEN, CDR2 SYDVKM. V lost 3 bases and J lost 0, with 23 bases in between. The CDR3 consists of 19 residues. The data derive from a study of blood T cell repertoires in COVID-19. At the level of the study: Sources were T cells, B-cell-depleted T cells, or PBMCs; the material itself was cDNA or gDNA.

Authors' data handling: Nucleated cell number was recorded as an estimate derived from reference gene primer amplification. Measured with immunoSEQ multiplex PCR; TCRdb has only the in-frame clones, and not every one. D and trimming were read from the DNA, whereas the V and J calls and clone size are those reported in that table. Of some 190,000 clones in the sample, roughly 79% were seen once. Seattle enrolled patients during active infection and tracked them longitudinally. The TCR was taken from a woman in her thirties or forties with COVID-19, enrolled during active disease. The sequenced sample consisted of peripheral blood. The chain recombines TRBV28 with TRBJ1-2; TRBD1 might be the D (5 bases). The CDR3 DNA reads as TGTGCCAGCAGTTTTGGGGCAGGGAGGCTTAGGCCGGCTAACTATGGCTACACCTTC. Its translation is CASSFGAGRLRPANYGYTF.